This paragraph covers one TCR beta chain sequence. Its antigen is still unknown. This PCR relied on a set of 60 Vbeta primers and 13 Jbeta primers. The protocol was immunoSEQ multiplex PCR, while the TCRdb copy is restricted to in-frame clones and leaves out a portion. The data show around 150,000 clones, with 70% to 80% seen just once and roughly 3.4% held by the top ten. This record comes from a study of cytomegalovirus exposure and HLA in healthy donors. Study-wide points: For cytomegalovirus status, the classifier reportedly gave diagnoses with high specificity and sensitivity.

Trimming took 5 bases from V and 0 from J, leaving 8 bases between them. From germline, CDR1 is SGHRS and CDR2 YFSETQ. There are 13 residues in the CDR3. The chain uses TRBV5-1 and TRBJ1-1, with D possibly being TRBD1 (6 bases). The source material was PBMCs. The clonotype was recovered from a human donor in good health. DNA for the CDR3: TGCGCCAGCAGGAGGACAGTGAACACTGAAGCTTTCTTT. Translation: CASRRTVNTEAFF.